These 16 T cell receptor beta chains originate from one sample sequenced in a study of cytomegalovirus exposure and HLA in healthy donors. Both 60 Vbeta primers and 13 Jbeta primers went into the PCR. Assay: immunoSEQ multiplex PCR; the TCRdb copy retains only in-frame clones and omits some. Of around 150,000 clones listed, about three fifths are singletons. Specimen: PBMCs. These receptors were collected from a woman in her sixties in good health and CMV-seropositive.

V gene TRBV28 combines with J gene TRBJ1-1; D is perhaps TRBD1 (5 bases). This CDR3 is built from 14 residues. CDR1 is MDHEN, CDR2 SYDVKM, per germline. Deletions cut 11 bases from V and 4 bases from J, with 20 bases between. CDR3 bases: TGTGCCGTTCGGCCCCAGGGAGGGACCACTGAAGCTTTCTTT. As protein: CAVRPQGGTTEAFF.

V is TRBV4-3 and J is TRBJ1-4; D remains unclear. This CDR3 is 19 amino acids long. CDR1 is LGHNA, CDR2 YSLEER, per germline. V shed 1 base and J shed 0 bases, with 18 bases lying between them. The CDR3 DNA reads as TGCGCCAGCAGCCAAGTCATAACCTCAGCGGCCGCAACTAATGAAAAACTGTTTTTT. Its protein is CASSQVITSAAATNEKLFF.

V gene TRBV4-3 combines with J gene TRBJ1-2; TRBD1 is a possible D gene (5 bases). V lost 2 bases and J lost 2, with 15 bases in between. From germline, CDR1 is LGHNA and CDR2 YSLEER. CDR3 size: 16 residues. CDR3 region: CASSQSRQSSNYGYTF. The CDR3 DNA reads as TGCGCCAGCAGCCAAAGTCGACAGTCATCCAACTATGGCTACACCTTC.

This clone was seen only a few times. Other nucleotide sequences from this sample produce the same CDR3. This chain uses TRBV7-2 with TRBJ2-7; maybe TRBD1 (5 bases). V lost 2 bases and J 4 bases, leaving 6 bases between the germline ends. The CDR3 covers 12 residues. Germline V gene lookup returns CDR1 SGHTA and CDR2 FQGNSA. The CDR3 loop reads CASSLRGYEQYF. CDR3 DNA: TGTGCCAGCAGCTTAAGGGGTTACGAGCAGTACTTC.

The CDR3 nucleotides read TGTGCCAGCAGCTTAGCGGGAGTAGGTGCAGATACGCAGTATTTT. Its protein product is CASSLAGVGADTQYF. V gene TRBV13 combines with J gene TRBJ2-3, with D tentatively TRBD2 (6 bases). The V gene's germline CDR1 is PRHDT and CDR2 FYEKMQ (reference sequence). Trimming left V 1 base short and J 4 bases short, with 12 bases between. The length of the CDR3 is 15 residues. Filled out from reference TRBV13 and TRBJ2-3, the complete variable domain reads AAGVIQSPRHLIKEKRETATLKCYPIPRHDTVYWYQQGPGQDPQFLISFYEKMQSDKGSIPDRFSAQQFSDYHSELNMSSLELGDSALYFCASSLAGVGADTQYFGPGTRLTVL.

V is TRBV4-1 and J is TRBJ2-1, with a possible D match to TRBD1 (5 bases). V lost 1 base and J lost 0, with 19 bases in between. CDR3 length: 19 residues. The V gene's germline CDR1 is MGHRA and CDR2 YSYEKL. The CDR3 reads CASSQGGALGRSSYNEQFF. In DNA, the CDR3 is TGCGCCAGCAGCCAAGGTGGGGCCTTGGGGCGGAGCTCCTACAATGAGCAGTTCTTC.

Notes on this clone: The junction and the germline gene differ at one end; a read error may be behind it. The V call is TRBV30, the J call TRBJ1-3; D possibly corresponds to TRBD1 (5 bases). The length of the CDR3 is 16 residues. Germline V CDR1 and CDR2: GTSNPN, SVGIG (reference sequence). The CDR3 here is CAWSVGAGRFGSTIYF. CDR3 coding DNA: TGTGCCTGGAGTGTAGGGGCCGGTAGATTTGGAAGCACCATATATTTT.

The chain recombines TRBV6-5 with TRBJ2-7; 10 positions agree with TRBD1. The J segment lost 2 bases and the V segment lost 6 bases, leaving 7 bases of the junction unmatched. Germline V gives CDR1 MNHEY, CDR2 SVGAGI. The length of the CDR3 is 15 residues. DNA of the CDR3: TGTGCCAGCAGACCAAGGACAGGGGGGACCTACGAGCAGTACTTC. Encoded protein: CASRPRTGGTYEQYF.

The CDR3 coding sequence is TGTGCCAGCAGCCCGACACACTCTGGAAACACCATATATTTT. It specifies CASSPTHSGNTIYF. The chain recombines TRBV11-3 with TRBJ1-3, with no clear D. The germline V gene encodes CDR1 SGHNT and CDR2 YENEEA. Trimming pared 5 bases from V and 0 bases from J, leaving 8 bases between. The length of the CDR3 is 14 residues.

The chain combines TRBV7-2 with TRBJ2-7; TRBD1 agrees at 7 bases. V was clipped by 2 bases and J by 5 bases; unmatched bases: 6. Germline CDR1 is SGHTA and CDR2 is FQGNSA. The length of the CDR3 is 14 residues. The CDR3 loop reads CASSLPGQVHEQYF. The CDR3 DNA follows: TGTGCCAGCAGCTTACCCGGACAGGTCCACGAGCAGTACTTC.

The genes are TRBV5-6 and TRBJ1-1; TRBD1 aligns across 8 bases. There are 16 residues in the CDR3. Germline V gives CDR1 SGHDT, CDR2 YYEEEE. J gave up 1 base and V 2 bases, and 7 bases lay outside the gene matches. The CDR3 bases are TGTGCCAGCAGCTTTTTGGACAGGGCGAGGAACACTGAAGCTTTCTTT. It specifies CASSFLDRARNTEAFF.

The V gene is TRBV19, the J gene TRBJ1-2; maybe TRBD1 (6 bases). The V gene's germline CDR1 is LNHDA and CDR2 SQIVND (reference sequence). The V gene lost 5 bases and the J gene lost 4 bases, with 17 bases spanning the gap. This CDR3 comprises 15 residues. In DNA form, the CDR3 reads TGTGCCAGTAGTGTACAGGGTACGTGGGCCTATGGCTACACCTTC. It yields the protein CASSVQGTWAYGYTF.

The CDR3 sequence: CASSYSTAARVLTF. CDR3 sequence (DNA): TGTGCCAGCAGTTACTCGACAGCCGCCAGAGTCCTGACTTTC. This chain joins TRBV6-5 and TRBJ2-6; weak D call: TRBD1 (5 bases). Trimming left V 0 bases short and J 13 bases short, with 13 bases between. The germline CDR1 and CDR2 sequences are MNHEY and SVGAGI. This CDR3 has 14 amino acids.

This chain uses TRBV7-6 with TRBJ2-7; 8 bases match TRBD2. The CDR3 runs 17 residues. With 5 bases clipped from V and 2 bases from J, the junction kept 14 bases outside the gene matches. CDR1 is SGHVS, CDR2 FNYEAQ, per germline. CDR3 sequence (DNA): TGTGCCAGCAGCCCTTCAGCGGGAGCCGGCTCAACCTACGAGCAGTACTTC. It yields the protein CASSPSAGAGSTYEQYF.

The V gene is TRBV6-6, the J gene TRBJ2-7; TRBD1 matches at 9 bases. The CDR3 runs 14 residues. The germline V gene encodes CDR1 MNHNY and CDR2 SVGAGI (reference sequence). After removal of 6 bases from V and 1 base from J, the junction contained 4 bases not matched to a gene. CDR3 residues: CASRTGGGSYEQYF. CDR3 coding DNA: TGTGCCAGCAGGACAGGGGGGGGGTCCTACGAGCAGTACTTC.

This clone was seen a few times. Relative to the germline gene, one junction end is altered; a read error may explain this. The chain recombines TRBV9 with TRBJ1-2; D remains ambiguous. Germline CDR1 and CDR2: SGDLS and YYNGEE. This CDR3 has 9 amino acids. Written as DNA, the CDR3 is TGTGCCAGCAGCGAGCCACCCCACTTC. Residues: CASSEPPHF.